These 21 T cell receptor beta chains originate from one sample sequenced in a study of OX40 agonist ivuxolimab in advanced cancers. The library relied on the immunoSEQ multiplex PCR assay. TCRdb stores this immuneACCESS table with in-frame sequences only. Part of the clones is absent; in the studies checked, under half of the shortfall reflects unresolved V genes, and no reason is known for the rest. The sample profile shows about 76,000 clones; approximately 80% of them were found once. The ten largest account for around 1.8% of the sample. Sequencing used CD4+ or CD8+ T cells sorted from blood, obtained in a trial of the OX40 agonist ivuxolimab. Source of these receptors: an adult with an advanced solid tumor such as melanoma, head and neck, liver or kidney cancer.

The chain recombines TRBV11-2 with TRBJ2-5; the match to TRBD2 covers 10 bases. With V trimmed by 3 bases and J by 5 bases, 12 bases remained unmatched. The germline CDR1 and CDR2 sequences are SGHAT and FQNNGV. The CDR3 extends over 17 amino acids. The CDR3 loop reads CASSFPPPAGGRETQYF. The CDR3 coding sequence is TGTGCCAGCAGCTTCCCTCCCCCAGCGGGGGGGCGGGAGACCCAGTACTTC.

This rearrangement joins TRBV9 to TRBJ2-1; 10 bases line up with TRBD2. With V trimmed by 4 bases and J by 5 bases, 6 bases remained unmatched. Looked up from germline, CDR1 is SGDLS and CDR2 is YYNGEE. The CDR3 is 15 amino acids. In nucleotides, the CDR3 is TGTGCCAGCAGCCCCCTAGCGGGAGCTAACAATGAGCAGTTCTTC. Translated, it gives CASSPLAGANNEQFF.

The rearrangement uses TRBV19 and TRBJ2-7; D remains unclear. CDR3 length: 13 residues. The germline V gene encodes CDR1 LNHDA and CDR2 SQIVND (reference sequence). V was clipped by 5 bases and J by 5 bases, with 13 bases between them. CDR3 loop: CASSWLGSHEQYF. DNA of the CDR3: TGTGCCAGTAGTTGGTTAGGTTCTCACGAGCAGTACTTC.

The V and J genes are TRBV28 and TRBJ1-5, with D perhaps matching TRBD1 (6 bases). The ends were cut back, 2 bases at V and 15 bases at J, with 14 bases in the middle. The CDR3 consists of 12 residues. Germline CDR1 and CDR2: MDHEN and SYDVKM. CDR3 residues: CASSLRSQGRHF. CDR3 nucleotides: TGTGCCAGCAGTTTAAGGTCTCAGGGGCGGCATTTT.

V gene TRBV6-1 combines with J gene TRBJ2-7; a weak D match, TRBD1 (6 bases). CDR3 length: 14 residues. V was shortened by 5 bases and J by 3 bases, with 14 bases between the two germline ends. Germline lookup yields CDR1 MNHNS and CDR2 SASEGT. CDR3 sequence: CASSIRDTVYEQYF. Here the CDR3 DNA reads TGTGCCAGCAGTATCCGGGACACAGTCTACGAGCAGTACTTC.

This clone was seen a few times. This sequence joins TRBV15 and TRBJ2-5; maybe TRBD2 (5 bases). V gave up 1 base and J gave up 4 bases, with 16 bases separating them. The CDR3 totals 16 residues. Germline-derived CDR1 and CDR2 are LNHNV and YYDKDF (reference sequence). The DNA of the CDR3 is TGTGCCACCAGCAGAGGCGTCCGGGGTCTGGGAGAGACCCAGTACTTC. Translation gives CATSRGVRGLGETQYF.

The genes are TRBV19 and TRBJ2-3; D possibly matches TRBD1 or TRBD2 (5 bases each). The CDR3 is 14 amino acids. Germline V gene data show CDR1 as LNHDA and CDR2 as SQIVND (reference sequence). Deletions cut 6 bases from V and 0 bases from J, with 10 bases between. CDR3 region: CASRPGPSTDTQYF. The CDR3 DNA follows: TGTGCCAGTAGGCCGGGACCTAGCACAGATACGCAGTATTTT.

CDR3 sequence (DNA): TGTGCCAGCAGTTTCAACAGGGCCACGAATGAAAAACTGTTTTTT. It translates to CASSFNRATNEKLFF. The chain combines TRBV27 with TRBJ1-4; a weak D match, TRBD1 (6 bases). CDR3 length equals 15 residues. Trimming removed 3 bases at V and 5 bases at J, with 13 bases between. CDR1 MNHEY and CDR2 SMNVEV come from the germline V gene (reference sequence).

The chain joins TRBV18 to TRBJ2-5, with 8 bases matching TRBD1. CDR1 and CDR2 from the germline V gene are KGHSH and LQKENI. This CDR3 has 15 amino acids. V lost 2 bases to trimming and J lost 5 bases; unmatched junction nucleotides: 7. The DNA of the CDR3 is TGTGCCAGCTCACCAGACCAGGGGGCAGGGGAGACCCAGTACTTC. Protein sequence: CASSPDQGAGETQYF. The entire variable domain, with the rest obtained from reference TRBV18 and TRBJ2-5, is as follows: NAGVMQNPRHLVRRRGQEARLRCSPMKGHSHVYWYRQLPEEGLKFMVYLQKENIIDESGMPKERFSAEFPKEGPSILRIQQVVRGDSAAYFCASSPDQGAGETQYFGPGTRLLVL.

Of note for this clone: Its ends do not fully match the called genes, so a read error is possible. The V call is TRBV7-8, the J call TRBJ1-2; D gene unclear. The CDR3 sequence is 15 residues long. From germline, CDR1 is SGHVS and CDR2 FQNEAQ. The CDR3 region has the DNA TGTGCCAGCAGCGTAGCGGAGGTGTCCCTATATGGCTACACCTTC. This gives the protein CASSVAEVSLYGYTF.

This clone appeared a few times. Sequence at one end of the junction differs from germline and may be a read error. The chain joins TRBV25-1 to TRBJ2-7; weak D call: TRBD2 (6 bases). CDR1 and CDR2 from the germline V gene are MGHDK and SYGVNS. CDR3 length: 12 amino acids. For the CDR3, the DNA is TGTGCCAGCAGTCCCTCCGGGAGACTTCTCGGCTTC. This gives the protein CASSPSGRLLGF.

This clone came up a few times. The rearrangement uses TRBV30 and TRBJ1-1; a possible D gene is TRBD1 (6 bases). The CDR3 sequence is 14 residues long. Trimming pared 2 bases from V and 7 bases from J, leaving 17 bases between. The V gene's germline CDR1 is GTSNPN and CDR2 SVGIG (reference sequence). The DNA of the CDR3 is TGTGCCTGGAGTCCCCAGGACAGACAAGGTGAAGCTTTCTTT. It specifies CAWSPQDRQGEAFF.

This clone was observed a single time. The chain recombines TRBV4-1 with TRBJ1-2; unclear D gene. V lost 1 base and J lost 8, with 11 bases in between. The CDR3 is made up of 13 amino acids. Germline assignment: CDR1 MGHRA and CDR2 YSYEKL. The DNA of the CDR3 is TGCGCCAGCAGCCAAGGTCGGACCGAGGGCTACACCTTC. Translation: CASSQGRTEGYTF.

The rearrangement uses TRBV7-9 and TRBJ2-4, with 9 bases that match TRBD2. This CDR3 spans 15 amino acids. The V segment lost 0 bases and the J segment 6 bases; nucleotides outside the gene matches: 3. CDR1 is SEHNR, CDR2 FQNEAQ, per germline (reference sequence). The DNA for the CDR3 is TGTGCCAGCAGCTTAGCGCTAGCGGGGTTAAACATTCAGTACTTC. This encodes CASSLALAGLNIQYF.

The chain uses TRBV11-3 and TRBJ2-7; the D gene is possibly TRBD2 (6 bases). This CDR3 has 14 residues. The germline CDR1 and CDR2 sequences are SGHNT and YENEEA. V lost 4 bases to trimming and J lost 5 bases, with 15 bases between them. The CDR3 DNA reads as TGTGCCAGCAGCTCAGGACTAACCCCCCACGAGCAGTACTTC. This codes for CASSSGLTPHEQYF.

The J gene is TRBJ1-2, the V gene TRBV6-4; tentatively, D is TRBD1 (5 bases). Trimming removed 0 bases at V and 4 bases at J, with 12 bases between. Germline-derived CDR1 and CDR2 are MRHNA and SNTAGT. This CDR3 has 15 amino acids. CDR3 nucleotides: TGTGCCAGCAGTGACTCAAGGTGGGACCTCTATGGCTACACCTTC. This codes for CASSDSRWDLYGYTF.

The CDR3, as DNA: TGTGCCATCAGTCAGGGGAGGGACAATCAGCCCCAGCATTTT. It codes for CAISQGRDNQPQHF. The rearrangement links TRBV10-3 to TRBJ1-5; TRBD1 is a possible D gene (6 bases). Germline lookup yields CDR1 ENHRY and CDR2 SYGVKD. Trimming left V 5 bases short and J 3 bases short, with 11 bases between. The CDR3 has 14 residues.

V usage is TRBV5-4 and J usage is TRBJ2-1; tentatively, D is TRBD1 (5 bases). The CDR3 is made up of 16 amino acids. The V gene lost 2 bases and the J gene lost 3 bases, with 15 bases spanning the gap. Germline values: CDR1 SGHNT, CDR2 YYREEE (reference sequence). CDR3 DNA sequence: TGTGCCAGCAGCTTATCGGGTGGGGCTGGCTACAATGAGCAGTTCTTC. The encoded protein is CASSLSGGAGYNEQFF.

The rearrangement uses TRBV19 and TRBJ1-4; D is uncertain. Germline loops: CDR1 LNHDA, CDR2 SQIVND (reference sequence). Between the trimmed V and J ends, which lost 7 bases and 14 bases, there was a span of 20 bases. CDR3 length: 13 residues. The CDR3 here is CASTPPGRIFLFF. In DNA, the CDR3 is TGTGCCAGTACCCCACCCGGACGGATTTTTCTGTTTTTT.

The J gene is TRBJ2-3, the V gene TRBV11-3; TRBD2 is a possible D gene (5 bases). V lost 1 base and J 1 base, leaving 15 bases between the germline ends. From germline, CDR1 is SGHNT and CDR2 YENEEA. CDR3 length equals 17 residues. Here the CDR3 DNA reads TGTGCCAGCAGCTTAGGGGCAGTCCCGAGGGGCACAGATACGCAGTATTTT. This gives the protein CASSLGAVPRGTDTQYF.

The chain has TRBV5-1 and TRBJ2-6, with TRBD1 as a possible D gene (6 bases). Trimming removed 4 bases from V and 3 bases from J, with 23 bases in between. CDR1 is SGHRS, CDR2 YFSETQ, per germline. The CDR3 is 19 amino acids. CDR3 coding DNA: TGCGCCAGCAGCGGTCAGGGGCAACGGGGAACTGGTGGGGCCAACGTCCTGACTTTC. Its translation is CASSGQGQRGTGGANVLTF. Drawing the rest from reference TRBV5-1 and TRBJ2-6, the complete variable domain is KAGVTQTPRYLIKTRGQQVTLSCSPISGHRSVSWYQQTPGQGLQFLFEYFSETQRNKGNFPGRFSGRQFSNSRSEMNVSTLELGDSALYLCASSGQGQRGTGGANVLTFGAGSRLTVL.